The 30 T cell receptor beta chains reported below all come from one sample, sequenced in a study of T cell responses to AZD1222 COVID-19 vaccine. Repertoires were generated with immunoSEQ multiplex PCR, while TCRdb's copy carries only in-frame clones and drops some. The profile covers roughly 40,000 clones, with 88% appearing a single time and around a quarter taken by the ten largest. The specimen was peripheral blood, collected 28 days after the second dose of the MenACWY control vaccine. Receptor source: an adult who received the MenACWY meningococcal vaccine as a control.

V usage is TRBV4-2 and J usage is TRBJ2-3, with D uncertain. The V end was cut by 2 bases, the J end by 6 bases, with 9 bases between. Germline lookup yields CDR1 LGHNA and CDR2 YNFKEQ. The length of the CDR3 is 13 residues. The chain's CDR3 is CASSQTSTDTQYF. The CDR3 nucleotides read TGTGCCAGCAGCCAAACCAGTACGGATACGCAGTATTTT.

The chain is built from TRBV7-8 and TRBJ2-3; TRBD1 agrees at 7 bases. Germline CDR1 SGHVS, CDR2 FQNEAQ. The CDR3 contains 16 residues. V lost 3 bases to trimming and J lost 1 base; unmatched junction nucleotides: 7. CDR3 region: CASSLGHGQGTDTQYF. DNA of the CDR3: TGTGCCAGCAGCTTGGGCCACGGACAGGGCACAGATACGCAGTATTTT.

This rearrangement joins TRBV7-2 to TRBJ2-2; D remains ambiguous. This CDR3 has 13 residues. Germline lookup yields CDR1 SGHTA and CDR2 FQGNSA. V was pared by 3 bases and J by 6 bases, with 8 bases between. Here the CDR3 reads CASSFTGPGELFF. CDR3 coding DNA: TGTGCCAGCAGCTTTACGGGTCCCGGGGAGCTGTTTTTT. Looking up the rest from reference TRBV7-2 and TRBJ2-2 gives the full variable domain: GAGVSQSPSNKVTEKGKDVELRCDPISGHTALYWYRQSLGQGLEFLIYFQGNSAPDKSGLPSDRFSAERTGGSVSTLTIQRTQQEDSAVYLCASSFTGPGELFFGEGSRLTVL.

In nucleotides, the CDR3 is TGTGCCAGCAGCGTAGGAGGAGCGGGCGAGCAGTACTTC. As protein: CASSVGGAGEQYF. The chain has TRBV9 and TRBJ2-7, with a possible D match to TRBD2 (6 bases). Germline CDR1 is SGDLS and CDR2 is YYNGEE. Trimming removed 0 bases at V and 6 bases at J, with 10 bases between. This CDR3 contains 13 residues.

The V and J genes are TRBV18 and TRBJ2-7; either TRBD1 or TRBD2 may fit D (5 bases each). Germline lookup yields CDR1 KGHSH and CDR2 LQKENI. The CDR3 sequence is 15 residues long. The ends were cut back, 0 bases at V and 2 bases at J, with 11 bases in the middle. The CDR3 loop reads CASSPPGTGTYEQYF. The CDR3 nucleotides read TGTGCCAGCTCACCACCCGGGACCGGGACCTACGAGCAGTACTTC.

The chain recombines TRBV5-1 with TRBJ1-4, with D possibly matching TRBD1 (5 bases). The length of the CDR3 is 14 residues. Germline CDR1 and CDR2: SGHRS and YFSETQ. V lost 3 bases, J lost 4 bases, and 10 bases lay in between. CDR3 in amino acids: CASSSGRLNEKLFF. The CDR3 nucleotides are TGCGCCAGCAGCTCGGGACGGCTTAATGAAAAACTGTTTTTT.

V usage is TRBV18 and J usage is TRBJ1-1; D might be TRBD1 (5 bases). V was shortened by 6 bases and J by 1 base, with 9 bases between the two germline ends. Germline assignment: CDR1 KGHSH and CDR2 LQKENI. The CDR3 totals 13 residues. The CDR3: CASSGDRNTEAFF. In DNA, the CDR3 is TGTGCCAGCTCGGGAGACAGGAACACTGAAGCTTTCTTT.

The V gene is TRBV18, the J gene TRBJ1-5; no definite D call. Germline loops: CDR1 KGHSH, CDR2 LQKENI. The CDR3 contains 13 residues. With 6 bases removed from V and 3 bases from J, the gap between germline ends came to 9 bases. The chain's CDR3 is CASSQAPNQPQHF. The DNA of the CDR3 is TGTGCCAGCTCTCAAGCCCCCAATCAGCCCCAGCATTTT. The variable domain in full, completed from reference TRBV18 and TRBJ1-5, reads NAGVMQNPRHLVRRRGQEARLRCSPMKGHSHVYWYRQLPEEGLKFMVYLQKENIIDESGMPKERFSAEFPKEGPSILRIQQVVRGDSAAYFCASSQAPNQPQHFGDGTRLSIL.

The rearrangement uses TRBV18 and TRBJ2-3; 7 bases fit TRBD2. Germline V CDR1 and CDR2: KGHSH, LQKENI. This CDR3 contains 14 residues. With 1 base clipped from V and 6 bases from J, the junction kept 4 bases outside the gene matches. For the CDR3, the DNA is TGTGCCAGCTCACCACGACTAGCCGCGGATACGCAGTATTTT. Its translation is CASSPRLAADTQYF.

The CDR3 spells CASRLTGGEETQYF. As DNA, the CDR3 is TGTGCCAGTAGGCTGACAGGGGGCGAGGAGACCCAGTACTTC. The chain combines TRBV19 with TRBJ2-5, with TRBD1 identical over 10 bases. The J segment lost 5 bases and the V segment lost 6 bases, leaving 6 bases of the junction unmatched. Looked up from germline, CDR1 is LNHDA and CDR2 is SQIVND (reference sequence). The CDR3 runs to 14 residues.

The chain's CDR3 is CASSWRGTEAFF. In DNA, the CDR3 is TGTGCCAGCAGTTGGCGGGGGACTGAAGCTTTCTTT. This chain links TRBV2 with TRBJ1-1, with D tentatively TRBD1 (5 bases). The CDR3 is made up of 12 amino acids. Trimming pared 5 bases from V and 5 bases from J, leaving 9 bases between. Germline CDR1 is SNHLY and CDR2 is FYNNEI.

This chain connects TRBV5-8 to TRBJ2-1; no firm D call. CDR1 and CDR2 (germline): SGHTS, YDEGEE. The CDR3 covers 11 residues. Between the trimmed V and J ends, which lost 5 bases and 7 bases, there was a span of 7 bases. The CDR3 here is CASRQRNEQFF. The DNA for the CDR3 is TGTGCCAGCAGGCAGAGGAATGAGCAGTTCTTC.

This chain joins TRBV6-6 and TRBJ2-1, with TRBD1 matching over 7 bases. The CDR3 runs to 13 residues. With V trimmed by 5 bases and J by 5 bases, 3 bases remained unmatched. Germline CDR1 reads MNHNY; CDR2 reads SVGAGI (reference sequence). CDR3 sequence: CASSRDSNNEQFF. The DNA of the CDR3 is TGTGCCAGCAGTAGGGACAGTAACAATGAGCAGTTCTTC.

This clone was seen more than once but under ten times. This rearrangement joins TRBV28 to TRBJ2-3; either TRBD1 or TRBD2 may supply D (6 bases each). Germline V gene sequence: CDR1 MDHEN, CDR2 SYDVKM. V lost 6 bases, J lost 3 bases, and 19 bases lay in between. This CDR3 region has 16 residues. The CDR3 reads CASRPGRGGYTDTQYF. The CDR3 nucleotides read TGTGCCAGCAGGCCCGGCAGAGGGGGGTATACAGATACGCAGTATTTT.

This clone appeared a single time. The chain uses TRBV2 and TRBJ1-5; D gene ambiguous. The CDR3 is made up of 16 amino acids. V was clipped by 6 bases and J by 8 bases, with 23 bases between them. Germline CDR1 and CDR2: SNHLY and FYNNEI. This CDR3 is CASRAGGPRQREPQHF. CDR3 coding DNA: TGTGCCAGCAGGGCCGGCGGGCCACGACAAAGGGAGCCCCAGCATTTT.

This clone was seen a single time. The chain joins TRBV13 to TRBJ2-3; 15 bases are shared with TRBD2. Germline values: CDR1 PRHDT, CDR2 FYEKMQ (reference sequence). The V segment lost 5 bases and the J segment 2 bases; nucleotides outside the gene matches: 17. The length of the CDR3 is 21 residues. This CDR3 is CASSMSGLAGGGRRPTDTQYF. DNA of the CDR3: TGTGCCAGCAGCATGTCGGGACTAGCGGGAGGAGGCCGCCGCCCCACAGATACGCAGTATTTT.

The gene calls are TRBV30 and TRBJ1-1; tentative D call: TRBD1 (6 bases). Trimming cost V 5 bases and J 8 bases, with 12 bases left between them. The CDR3 is 11 amino acids. CDR1 and CDR2 from the germline V gene are GTSNPN and SVGIG (reference sequence). CDR3 coding DNA: TGTGCCTGGTCAACGGGGGCCGAAGCTTTCTTT. It codes for CAWSTGAEAFF. The entire variable domain, with the rest obtained from reference TRBV30 and TRBJ1-1, is as follows: SQTIHQWPATLVQPVGSPLSLECTVEGTSNPNLYWYRQAAGRGLQLLFYSVGIGQISSEVPQNLSASRPQDRQFILSSKKLLLSDSGFYLCAWSTGAEAFFGQGTRLTVV.

The chain uses TRBV18 and TRBJ2-1; D unresolved. With 3 bases removed from V and 2 bases from J, the gap between germline ends came to 11 bases. The CDR3 length is 15 residues. Germline-derived CDR1 and CDR2 are KGHSH and LQKENI. In DNA form, the CDR3 reads TGTGCCAGCTCACCGGGTCCTCTGCCCTACAATGAGCAGTTCTTC. Translated, it gives CASSPGPLPYNEQFF.

The rearrangement links TRBV2 to TRBJ1-2, with a weak D call TRBD1 (5 bases). CDR1 SNHLY and CDR2 FYNNEI come from the germline V gene. Trimming removed 2 bases from V and 5 bases from J, with 12 bases in between. This CDR3 comprises 14 residues. The CDR3 sequence: CASSERGLGYGYTF. CDR3 coding DNA: TGTGCCAGCAGTGAAAGGGGCCTGGGGTATGGCTACACCTTC. Based on the CDR3 plus reference TRBV2 and TRBJ1-2, the full variable domain is EPEVTQTPSHQVTQMGQEVILRCVPISNHLYFYWYRQILGQKVEFLVSFYNNEISEKSEIFDDQFSVERPDGSNFTLKIRSTKLEDSAMYFCASSERGLGYGYTFGSGTRLTVV.

CDR3 amino acids: CSASSPGELFF. The CDR3 DNA is TGCAGTGCTAGTAGTCCCGGGGAGCTGTTTTTT. This sequence joins TRBV20-1 and TRBJ2-2; D is unclear. The CDR3 covers 11 residues. From germline, CDR1 is DFQATT and CDR2 SNEGSKA (reference sequence). V was clipped by 3 bases and J by 6 bases, with 5 bases between them.

A note on this clone: A read error may produce the germline difference seen at one junction end. The V and J genes are TRBV5-1 and TRBJ2-3; D is possibly TRBD1 (5 bases). This CDR3 spans 12 amino acids. The germline V gene has CDR1 SGHRS and CDR2 YFSETQ. The CDR3 DNA sequence: TGCGCCAGCAGCTTGGGTACAGGTACGCAGTATTTT. It codes for CASSLGTGTQYF.

The chain has TRBV4-1 and TRBJ2-2, with D perhaps TRBD2 (6 bases). V dropped 4 bases and J dropped 2 bases, with 14 bases sitting between them. Germline V gives CDR1 MGHRA, CDR2 YSYEKL. This CDR3 is built from 16 residues. The CDR3 loop is CASSRSRGANTGELFF. In nucleotides, the CDR3 is TGCGCCAGCAGCCGAAGCCGCGGGGCTAACACCGGGGAGCTGTTTTTT.

This clone turned up a few times. The chain combines TRBV7-9 with TRBJ1-1, with D uncertain. The ends were cut back, 5 bases at V and 3 bases at J, with 4 bases in the middle. Germline CDR1 reads SEHNR; CDR2 reads FQNEAQ (reference sequence). CDR3 length equals 11 residues. CDR3 nucleotide sequence: TGTGCCAGCAGCCGGGACACTGAAGCTTTCTTT. Amino acid sequence: CASSRDTEAFF. The whole variable domain, remainder taken from reference TRBV7-9 and TRBJ1-1, is DTGVSQNPRHKITKRGQNVTFRCDPISEHNRLYWYRQTLGQGPEFLTYFQNEAQLEKSRLLSDRFSAERPKGSFSTLEIQRTEQGDSAMYLCASSRDTEAFFGQGTRLTVV.

This clone was observed once. The chain links TRBV11-3 to TRBJ2-2; TRBD2 matches at 10 bases. J lost 1 base, V lost 1 base, and 0 bases had no gene match. The CDR3 has 16 amino acids. Germline loops: CDR1 SGHNT, CDR2 YENEEA. CDR3 in amino acids: CASSLASGRNTGELFF. In nucleotides, the CDR3 is TGTGCCAGCAGCTTAGCTAGCGGGAGGAACACCGGGGAGCTGTTTTTT.

V usage is TRBV5-1 and J usage is TRBJ2-2; D might be TRBD2 (6 bases). The germline CDR1 and CDR2 sequences are SGHRS and YFSETQ. V lost 1 base and J 6 bases, leaving 10 bases between the germline ends. CDR3 length: 14 amino acids. The CDR3 sequence is CASSLSGVSGELFF. The CDR3, as DNA: TGCGCCAGCAGCTTGTCGGGAGTGTCCGGGGAGCTGTTTTTT.

The chain carries TRBV2 and TRBJ2-1, with unresolved D. CDR1 and CDR2 (germline): SNHLY, FYNNEI. V was shortened by 7 bases and J by 13 bases, with 17 bases between the two germline ends. The CDR3 has 12 amino acids. In DNA form, the CDR3 reads TGTGCCAGCACAGGCTCACGGAAGGCCCAGTTCTTC. It is translated as CASTGSRKAQFF.

This chain links TRBV21-1 with TRBJ2-7; the D segment call TRBD2 is taken from the table without a DNA check. TRBV21-1 is reported as a pseudogene. The CDR3 is made up of 14 amino acids. DNA of the CDR3: TGTGCCACCGTTCGTGGAGGGCCCTCCTACGAGCAGTACTTC. Protein sequence: CATVRGGPSYEQYF.

V gene TRBV29-1 combines with J gene TRBJ2-1; 10 bases match TRBD2. The CDR3 loop spans 13 amino acids. Germline assignment: CDR1 SQVTM and CDR2 ANQGSEA. V gave up 5 bases and J gave up 6 bases; unmatched junction bases: 4. The CDR3 sequence is CSVLAGVGNEQFF. CDR3 in DNA: TGCAGCGTTCTAGCGGGAGTTGGCAATGAGCAGTTCTTC.

The gene calls are TRBV28 and TRBJ2-4; 9 nucleotides match TRBD2. Germline V gene lookup returns CDR1 MDHEN and CDR2 SYDVKM. After removal of 3 bases from V and 8 bases from J, the junction contained 5 bases not matched to a gene. The CDR3 runs to 14 residues. The CDR3 nucleotides read TGTGCCAGCAGTTTCTTGGCGGGAGGGCACATTCAGTACTTC. It codes for CASSFLAGGHIQYF.

CDR3 DNA sequence: TGTGCCAGCAGCAGCCTAATGGGCTATGGCTACACCTTC. Amino acid sequence: CASSSLMGYGYTF. V and J are TRBV27 and TRBJ1-2; D remains ambiguous. CDR1 and CDR2 from the germline V gene are MNHEY and SMNVEV (reference sequence). There are 13 residues in the CDR3. V lost 6 bases to trimming and J lost 4 bases, with 12 bases between them.